The 14 T cell receptor beta chains reported below all come from one sample, sequenced in a study of blood T cells in healthy people across ages. The authors ran a second PCR of about 7 to 11 cycles using a sample-barcoded 5' primer and a J-beta primer mix. TCRdb redid the calling of the 5' RACE reads with MiXCR, one entry per CDR3 protein. In the table there are 1 million to 1.2 million distinct CDR3 sequences, 35% to 40% of which are singletons. What was sequenced was blood. These receptors came from a man between 18 and 35 years old in good health.

Points on this clonotype: A read error may explain this, as a much larger clone is one base away. The J gene is TRBJ2-7, the V gene TRBV20-1, with 12 positions matching TRBD2. Germline CDR1 DFQATT, CDR2 SNEGSKA (reference sequence). This CDR3 has 15 residues. J was trimmed by 7 bases and V by 6 bases; bases with no gene match: 13. The CDR3: CSAGRLAGDYNEQYF. The CDR3 bases are TGCAGTGCGGGAAGACTAGCGGGGGACTACAATGAGCAGTACTTC.

The chain joins TRBV5-1 to TRBJ2-1, with D maybe TRBD1 (6 bases). Trimming cost V 0 bases and J 6 bases, with 13 bases left between them. The CDR3 is made up of 15 amino acids. Germline V gives CDR1 SGHRS, CDR2 YFSETQ. CDR3 in amino acids: CASSLDPTGSNEQFF. The CDR3 DNA is TGCGCCAGCAGCTTGGACCCCACAGGGTCCAATGAGCAGTTCTTC.

This chain uses TRBV20-1 with TRBJ1-1, with TRBD1 matching over 7 bases. V was pared by 5 bases and J by 4 bases, with 7 bases of the junction left unmatched. Per the germline V gene, CDR1 is DFQATT and CDR2 is SNEGSKA (reference sequence). The CDR3 loop spans 13 amino acids. The CDR3 loop reads CSAVTGVGTEAFF. The CDR3 DNA is TGCAGTGCTGTAACAGGGGTGGGCACTGAAGCTTTCTTT.

As for this clonotype: One junction end does not reproduce the germline sequence, and a read error may be involved. This chain joins TRBV29-1 and TRBJ1-2; tentative D call: TRBD1 (6 bases). The CDR3 is made up of 14 amino acids. The V gene's germline CDR1 is SQVTM and CDR2 ANQGSEA. The CDR3 sequence: CSVVLTGFQYDYTF. DNA of the CDR3: TGCAGCGTTGTGCTGACAGGATTTCAATATGACTACACCTTC.

The sample holds a few counts of this clonotype. The chain combines TRBV25-1 with TRBJ2-2; no definite D call. V gave up 3 bases and J gave up 0 bases, with 14 bases separating them. From germline, CDR1 is MGHDK and CDR2 SYGVNS. The CDR3 spans 17 residues. CDR3 protein: CASSDPRGRTNTGELFF. DNA of the CDR3: TGTGCCAGCAGTGACCCCCGAGGACGGACGAACACCGGGGAGCTGTTTTTT.

This clonotype was detected a few times. The chain has TRBV27 and TRBJ1-1; 9 bases are shared with TRBD1. With V trimmed by 2 bases and J by 5 bases, 9 bases remained unmatched. CDR1 is MNHEY, CDR2 SMNVEV, per germline (reference sequence). This CDR3 comprises 16 residues. The CDR3 DNA reads as TGTGCCAGCAGTTTAGTAGGGACAGGGTCTAGGACTGAAGCTTTCTTT. It codes for CASSLVGTGSRTEAFF.

This chain connects TRBV11-1 to TRBJ2-3, with TRBD2 matching over 8 bases. Germline-derived CDR1 and CDR2 are SGHAT and FQDESV (reference sequence). V lost 4 bases, J lost 2 bases, and 8 bases stayed unmatched. The CDR3 spans 16 residues. This chain's CDR3 is CASSSITGLDTDTQYF. The CDR3 region has the DNA TGTGCCAGCAGCTCGATTACGGGACTAGACACAGATACGCAGTATTTT.

A word on this clonotype: Sequence at one end of the junction differs from germline and may be a read error. The rearrangement joins TRBV7-2 to TRBJ1-2; D ambiguous. Germline values: CDR1 SGHTA, CDR2 FQGNSA. CDR3 length equals 14 residues. The CDR3 region has the DNA TGTGCCAGCAGCTTAAGTCCGGGTTACTATGGCTGCACCTTC. Translating gives CASSLSPGYYGCTF.

This clonotype was picked up a small number of times. This sequence joins TRBV6-1 and TRBJ2-3; D is uncertain. The germline V gene encodes CDR1 MNHNS and CDR2 SASEGT. V shed 1 base and J shed 6 bases, with 8 bases lying between them. The CDR3 consists of 13 residues. In DNA, the CDR3 is TGTGCCAGCAGTGAAGTGGTAGCCGATACGCAGTATTTT. Translated, it gives CASSEVVADTQYF.

V and J are TRBV20-1 and TRBJ2-1; tentative D call: TRBD1 (6 bases). CDR1 DFQATT and CDR2 SNEGSKA come from the germline V gene (reference sequence). Trimming took 2 bases from V and 0 from J, leaving 14 bases between them. The CDR3 has 16 amino acids. CDR3 bases: TGCAGTGCTAGAACACATACAGGGAGCTCCTACAATGAGCAGTTCTTC. Protein sequence: CSARTHTGSSYNEQFF.

There are a few counts of this clonotype. The V gene is TRBV5-5, the J gene TRBJ2-3, with unresolved D. Germline lookup yields CDR1 SGHKS and CDR2 YYEKEE (reference sequence). The length of the CDR3 is 13 residues. The germline V and J ends were trimmed by 4 bases and 6 bases, with 12 bases remaining between them. This chain's CDR3 is CASSTNIEDTQYF. CDR3 coding DNA: TGTGCCAGCAGCACAAACATAGAGGATACGCAGTATTTT.

V is TRBV11-2 and J is TRBJ2-6; maybe TRBD1 (5 bases). From germline, CDR1 is SGHAT and CDR2 FQNNGV. This CDR3 contains 19 residues. V was pared by 1 base and J by 0 bases, with 16 bases between. CDR3 in amino acids: CASSLGAGYLSSGANVLTF. CDR3 DNA: TGTGCCAGCAGCTTAGGCGCAGGGTATCTAAGCTCTGGGGCCAACGTCCTGACTTTC.

V usage is TRBV2 and J usage is TRBJ2-1, with 7 bases aligning to TRBD2. In germline, CDR1 is SNHLY, CDR2 FYNNEI. This CDR3 region has 16 residues. With 7 bases clipped from V and 5 bases from J, the junction kept 14 bases outside the gene matches. The CDR3 DNA reads TGTGCCAGCACCGAGTACGAGGGAGGGCCCGACAATGAGCAGTTCTTC. Translated, it gives CASTEYEGGPDNEQFF.

CDR3 in amino acids: CASSLGGTGSNEQYF. As DNA, the CDR3 is TGTGCCAGCAGCTTAGGAGGGACAGGATCCAATGAGCAGTACTTC. V and J are TRBV11-2 and TRBJ2-5; 8 bases are shared with TRBD1. The CDR3 consists of 15 residues. Germline V gene sequence: CDR1 SGHAT, CDR2 FQNNGV. With V trimmed by 1 base and J by 11 bases, 12 bases remained unmatched.